This TCR beta chain emerged from a study of blood T cell repertoires in COVID-19. Background on the study: From T cells, B-cell-depleted T cells, or PBMCs came the material, which was cDNA or gDNA.

Original analysis: Using reference gene primer amplification, nucleated cell counts were estimated. The protocol was immunoSEQ multiplex PCR, while the TCRdb copy is restricted to in-frame clones and leaves out a portion. The DNA gave D and trimming, while V, J and clone size come from that table. In the table there are approximately 84,000 clones, approximately 87% of which are singletons. The V gene end was trimmed by 3 bases and the J gene end by 0 bases; junction bases not matched to a gene: 1. The CDR3 is 16 amino acids. Germline CDR1 and CDR2: MGHRA and YSYEKL. The sequenced material came from peripheral blood. The TCR originated in a human donor in a cohort sampled during active COVID-19. V and J are TRBV4-1 and TRBJ1-3; TRBD1 agrees at 11 bases. The CDR3 is CASSHGQGASGNTIYF. The CDR3 DNA follows: TGCGCCAGCAGCCACGGACAGGGGGCCTCTGGAAACACCATATATTTT.